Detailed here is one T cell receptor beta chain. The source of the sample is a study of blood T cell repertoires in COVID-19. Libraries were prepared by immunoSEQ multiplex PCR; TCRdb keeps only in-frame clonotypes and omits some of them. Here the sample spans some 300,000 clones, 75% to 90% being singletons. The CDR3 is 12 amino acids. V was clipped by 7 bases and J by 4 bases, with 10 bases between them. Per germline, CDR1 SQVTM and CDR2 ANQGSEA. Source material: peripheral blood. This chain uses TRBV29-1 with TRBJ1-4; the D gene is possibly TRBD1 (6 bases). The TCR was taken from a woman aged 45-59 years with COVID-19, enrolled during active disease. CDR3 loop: CSGTANNEKLFF. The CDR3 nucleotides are TGCAGCGGGACAGCTAATAATGAAAAACTGTTTTTT.